These T cell receptor beta chains were read from a single sample in a study of CD8 T cells in Susac syndrome. TCRdb recomputed calls from the immunoSEQ multiplex PCR reads with MiXCR, one row per CDR3 protein. This table has under 150,000 distinct CDR3 sequences, 85% to 95% appearing once. The sample taken for sequencing was CD4+ T cells from PBMCs. These receptors were obtained from a human donor with Susac syndrome. Each CDR3 is given with its conserved first and last residue. A D gene is named only where the DNA matches it firmly.

CASSVGRSPLHF | TGTGCCAGCAGCGTAGGACGCTCACCCCTCCACTTT | TRBV9 | - | TRBJ1-6
CASSLQARTSVLTF | TGTGCCAGCTCACTACAAGCCCGGACATCCGTCCTGACTTTC | TRBV18 | - | TRBJ2-6
CAISESGQANTEAFF | TGTGCCATCAGTGAGTCCGGACAAGCGAACACTGAAGCTTTCTTT | TRBV10-3 | - | TRBJ1-1
CASSQERARTFLGETQYF | TGCGCCAGCAGCCAAGAGAGGGCCAGAACTTTCCTGGGAGAGACCCAGTACTTC | TRBV4-1 | - | TRBJ2-5
CATSDFPGQRPSTDTQYF | TGTGCCACCAGTGATTTCCCAGGACAGCGCCCTAGCACAGATACGCAGTATTTT | TRBV24-1 | - | TRBJ2-3
CASSQEGAGEGEQFF | TGCGCCAGCAGCCAGGAAGGCGCGGGAGAGGGTGAGCAGTTCTTC | TRBV4-3 | TRBD2 | TRBJ2-1
CSVVIAGAYEQYF | TGCAGCGTTGTGATAGCGGGGGCCTACGAGCAGTACTTC | TRBV29-1 | TRBD2 | TRBJ2-7
CSARVSGSGETQYF | TGCAGTGCTAGAGTTAGCGGGAGTGGGGAGACCCAGTACTTC | TRBV20-1 | TRBD2 | TRBJ2-5
CASREMGHRQETQYF | TGTGCCAGCAGGGAAATGGGGCATCGGCAAGAGACCCAGTACTTC | TRBV7-2 | - | TRBJ2-5
CASSDKSGANVLTF | TGTGCCAGCAGCGATAAATCGGGGGCCAACGTCCTGACTTTC | TRBV9 | - | TRBJ2-6
CAWSAEGGGYTF | TGTGCCTGGAGTGCAGAGGGGGGCGGCTACACCTTC | TRBV30 | - | TRBJ1-2
CASSRSRLAGGADTQYF | TGTGCCAGCTCACGTTCAAGACTAGCGGGGGGAGCAGATACGCAGTATTTT | TRBV18 | TRBD2 | TRBJ2-3
CASSERAGANVLTF | TGTGCCAGCAGCGAAAGGGCTGGGGCCAACGTCCTGACTTTC | TRBV7-9 | - | TRBJ2-6
CATSRVKAKNQPQHF | TGTGCCACCAGCAGAGTGAAAGCAAAAAATCAGCCCCAGCATTTT | TRBV15 | - | TRBJ1-5
CATSREPGGNQPQHF | TGTGCCACCAGCAGAGAACCAGGTGGCAATCAGCCCCAGCATTTT | TRBV15 | - | TRBJ1-5
CASSLEGRGYWDTQYF | TGTGCCAGCAGCTTGGAAGGCAGGGGGTATTGGGATACGCAGTATTTT | TRBV5-6 | TRBD1 | TRBJ2-3
CASKDQGKNSPLHF | TGCGCCAGCAAAGACCAAGGAAAGAATTCACCCCTCCACTTT | TRBV4-1 | - | TRBJ1-6
CAWSAWGETQYF | TGTGCCTGGAGCGCGTGGGGAGAGACCCAGTACTTC | TRBV30 | - | TRBJ2-5
CASSPWDTRPKLFF | TGTGCCAGCTCACCGTGGGACACCCGCCCGAAACTGTTTTTT | TRBV18 | - | TRBJ1-4
CSARDRVDYGYTF | TGCAGTGCTAGAGATAGGGTGGACTATGGCTACACCTTC | TRBV20-1 | - | TRBJ1-2
CASTGEAFF | TGTGCCAGCACCGGTGAAGCTTTCTTT | TRBV6-2/TRBV6-3 | - | TRBJ1-1
CASRPPRTGKRGYTF | TGTGCCAGCAGGCCGCCGCGGACAGGGAAAAGGGGCTACACCTTC | TRBV7-9 | TRBD1 | TRBJ1-2
CSSGQETQYF | TGCAGCTCCGGGCAAGAGACCCAGTACTTC | TRBV29-1 | - | TRBJ2-5
CASSQRPRAGEGTDTQYF | TGCGCCAGCAGCCAACGACCCAGGGCGGGAGAGGGGACAGATACGCAGTATTTT | TRBV4-1 | TRBD2 | TRBJ2-3
CASSPRDRYNSPLHF | TGTGCCAGCAGCCCCCGGGACAGATATAATTCACCCCTCCACTTT | TRBV3-1 | TRBD1 | TRBJ1-6
CASSVAPLNTEAFF | TGTGCCAGCAGCGTAGCTCCGCTGAACACTGAAGCTTTCTTT | TRBV9 | - | TRBJ1-1
CASSGDQETQYF | TGTGCCAGCAGTGGGGACCAAGAGACCCAGTACTTC | TRBV25-1 | - | TRBJ2-5
CASLGQGSTGELFF | TGTGCCAGCCTAGGACAGGGGTCCACCGGGGAGCTGTTTTTT | TRBV2 | TRBD1 | TRBJ2-2